One and the same sample provided the 10 T cell receptor beta chains below, sequenced in a study of T cell repertoires in cytomegalovirus infection (dated by TCRdb to about 2019). Taken with the paper, the label for treatment or condition translates to: in vitro stimulation with specific CMV peptide epitopes to enrich CMV-specific T cells. The sample was run on an Illumina HiSeq 1500. TCRdb trimmed the raw reads at Q25, called clones with MiXCR and kept productive beta chains. Rows with one shared CDR3 protein collapse into an entry with the most common genes and DNA. The sample yields some 900,000 distinct CDR3 sequences; roughly 33% were counted once. Together, the top ten hold 9.5% to 15% of the sample. Their target antigens are unknown. Sequenced here: cultured CD8+ T cells from PBMCs, sampled from culture after CMV antigen stimulation. Receptors originate from a human donor in good health (CMV status not recorded). Some clones in this sample may be carry-over from other donors' samples.

J is TRBJ1-2 and V is TRBV29-1; unclear D gene. Germline values: CDR1 SQVTM, CDR2 ANQGSEA. The CDR3 loop spans 14 amino acids. Between the trimmed V and J ends, which lost 0 bases and 2 bases, there was a span of 10 bases. DNA of the CDR3: TGCAGCGTTGAAGATTATAGGAAAAACTATGGCTACACCTTC. It is translated as CSVEDYRKNYGYTF.

A note on this clonotype: The junction shows a germline mismatch at one end, possibly a read error. The chain recombines TRBV9 with TRBJ2-4, with D possibly called TRBD1 or TRBD2 (6 bases each). Germline V gene sequence: CDR1 SGDLS, CDR2 YYNGEE. The CDR3 runs to 15 residues. CDR3 protein: CANSLRGGAKNIQYF. The CDR3 nucleotides are TGTGCCAACAGCCTCAGAGGGGGGGCCAAAAACATTCAGTACTTC.

The V call is TRBV28, the J call TRBJ1-5; D unclear. Germline V gene sequence: CDR1 MDHEN, CDR2 SYDVKM. The V and J ends lost 3 bases and 3 bases respectively, with 9 bases between them. The CDR3 contains 14 residues. The CDR3 nucleotides are TGTGCCAGCAGTTTCGAGGAAATCAATCAGCCCCAGCATTTT. It specifies CASSFEEINQPQHF.

The V call is TRBV29-1, the J call TRBJ1-5; 7 nucleotides line up with TRBD1. The CDR3 covers 13 residues. V trimming: 4 bases; J trimming: 2 bases; junction bases outside the gene matches: 2. CDR1 and CDR2 from the germline V gene are SQVTM and ANQGSEA. The CDR3 is CSVVGTGNQPQHF. For the CDR3, the DNA is TGCAGCGTTGTCGGGACAGGCAATCAGCCCCAGCATTTT.

V usage is TRBV4-1 and J usage is TRBJ1-1; weak D call: TRBD1 (5 bases). The CDR3 runs 15 residues. In germline, CDR1 is MGHRA, CDR2 YSYEKL. With 2 bases removed from V and 4 bases from J, the gap between germline ends came to 14 bases. The CDR3, as DNA: TGCGCCAGCAGCCAATTATCCAGCGACAGCACTGAAGCTTTCTTT. Translating it yields CASSQLSSDSTEAFF.

This chain links TRBV15 with TRBJ2-7; possible D gene TRBD2, 6 bases. The CDR3 covers 15 residues. Germline V gene sequence: CDR1 LNHNV, CDR2 YYDKDF (reference sequence). Trimming shortened V by 1 base and J by 0 bases, and 10 bases separated the two germline ends. The CDR3 protein is CATSRVGGSSYEQYF. The CDR3 DNA is TGTGCCACCAGCAGAGTTGGGGGGAGCTCCTACGAGCAGTACTTC.

This clonotype showed up just a few times. The J gene is TRBJ2-7, the V gene TRBV13; 9 bases agree with TRBD1. Unmatched junction bases numbered 7, after V lost 4 bases and J lost 6 bases. Germline V gene lookup returns CDR1 PRHDT and CDR2 FYEKMQ (reference sequence). This CDR3 has 14 amino acids. In DNA, the CDR3 is TGTGCCAGCAGCTCCACGGACAGGGGAGTCGAGCAGTACTTC. Encoded protein: CASSSTDRGVEQYF.

V and J are TRBV6-4 and TRBJ2-1; D possibly corresponds to TRBD2 (7 bases). Germline CDR1 and CDR2: MRHNA and SNTAGT. V was cut by 3 bases and J by 3 bases, with 12 bases left in between. The length of the CDR3 is 15 residues. The CDR3 is CASSEAGAHYNEQFF. DNA for the CDR3: TGTGCCAGCAGTGAGGCGGGGGCCCACTACAATGAGCAGTTCTTC.

This clonotype was detected many times. This chain joins TRBV7-2 and TRBJ1-1; D is unclear. The germline CDR1 and CDR2 sequences are SGHTA and FQGNSA. The length of the CDR3 is 14 residues. V lost 0 bases, J lost 4 bases, and 9 bases lay in between. Written as DNA, the CDR3 is TGTGCCAGCAGCTTAGCGCTAAGTGGCACTGAAGCTTTCTTT. This encodes CASSLALSGTEAFF. The complete variable domain, with remaining parts taken from reference TRBV7-2 and TRBJ1-1, reads GAGVSQSPSNKVTEKGKDVELRCDPISGHTALYWYRQSLGQGLEFLIYFQGNSAPDKSGLPSDRFSAERTGGSVSTLTIQRTQQEDSAVYLCASSLALSGTEAFFGQGTRLTVV.

This clonotype was counted between two and nine times. The V gene is TRBV4-1, the J gene TRBJ1-1, with 9 bases aligning to TRBD1. Germline V lookup: CDR1 MGHRA, CDR2 YSYEKL. Trimming removed 1 base from V and 8 bases from J; junction bases left unmatched: 14. CDR3 size: 17 residues. In nucleotides, the CDR3 is TGCGCCAGCAGCCAAGGTCCCCCGGGGACAGGGCTTGAGGAAGCTTTCTTT. Translation gives CASSQGPPGTGLEEAFF.